Following are 3 T cell receptor beta chains from one sample sequenced in a study of regulatory T cells in long-lasting Graves disease. Noted time point: newly diagnosed GD, antithyroid drugs for less than 3 months. PBMC-extracted RNA yielded the TCR library. Assembly of TCR beta libraries relied on iRepertoire HTBI primers together with Arm-PCR of CDR3 regions. TCRdb fed the multiplex PCR reads into MiXCR, producing one record per CDR3 protein. The data contain around 250,000 distinct CDR3 sequences, 15% to 20% of them seen just once; the ten biggest clones take up about 14%. The sample was also reused in another study, on T cells in Graves' hyperthyroidism and ophthalmopathy.

The sample here was peripheral blood mononuclear cells (PBMCs), taken at new diagnosis, from a patient treated with antithyroid drugs. The receptors come from a woman in her 30s with Graves disease.

This clonotype was seen many times. This chain links TRBV27 with TRBJ1-5; 9 positions agree with TRBD1. Germline CDR1 MNHEY, CDR2 SMNVEV (reference sequence). The CDR3 has 15 residues. The trim removed 1 base at V and 7 bases at J, leaving 5 bases unmatched. The CDR3 spells CASSLFGTGRQPQHF. CDR3 bases: TGTGCCAGCAGTTTATTTGGGACAGGGCGGCAGCCCCAGCATTTT.

This clonotype was recorded a few times. A much bigger clone sits one base away, suggesting this may be a read error. The J gene is TRBJ1-1, the V gene TRBV6-9; 7 bases are shared with TRBD1. CDR1 is MNHGY, CDR2 SVAAGI, per germline. The CDR3 length is 17 residues. CDR3 protein: CASSYWPVQGGNTEALF. The CDR3 DNA follows: TGTGCCAGCAGTTACTGGCCAGTCCAGGGGGGGAACACTGAAGCTCTCTTT.

This clonotype was found many times. The chain is built from TRBV20-1 and TRBJ2-7, with D perhaps TRBD1 or TRBD2 (5 bases each). This CDR3 is built from 14 residues. The germline CDR1 and CDR2 sequences are DFQATT and SNEGSKA (reference sequence). Between the trimmed V and J ends, which lost 2 bases and 4 bases, there was a span of 15 bases. The CDR3 spells CSARWYARGYEQYF. CDR3 nucleotide sequence: TGCAGTGCTAGATGGTACGCGAGGGGTTACGAGCAGTACTTC.